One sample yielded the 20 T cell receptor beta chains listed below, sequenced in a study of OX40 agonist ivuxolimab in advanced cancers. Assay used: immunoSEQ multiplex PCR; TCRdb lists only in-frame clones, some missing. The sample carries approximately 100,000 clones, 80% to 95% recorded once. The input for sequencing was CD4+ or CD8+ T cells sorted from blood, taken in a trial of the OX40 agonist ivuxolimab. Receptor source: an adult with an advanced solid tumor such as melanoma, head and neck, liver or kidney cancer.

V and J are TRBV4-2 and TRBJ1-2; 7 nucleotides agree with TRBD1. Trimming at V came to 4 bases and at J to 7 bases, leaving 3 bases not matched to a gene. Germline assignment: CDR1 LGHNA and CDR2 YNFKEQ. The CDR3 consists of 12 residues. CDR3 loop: CASSLTGVGYTF. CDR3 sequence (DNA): TGTGCCAGCAGCCTAACAGGGGTTGGCTACACCTTC.

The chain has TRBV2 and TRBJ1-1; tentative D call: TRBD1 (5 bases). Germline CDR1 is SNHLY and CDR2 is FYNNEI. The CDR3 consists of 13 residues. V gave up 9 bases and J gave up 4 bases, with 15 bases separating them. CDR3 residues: CASGTRRVTEAFF. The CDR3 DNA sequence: TGTGCCAGTGGGACCCGGCGGGTCACTGAAGCTTTCTTT.

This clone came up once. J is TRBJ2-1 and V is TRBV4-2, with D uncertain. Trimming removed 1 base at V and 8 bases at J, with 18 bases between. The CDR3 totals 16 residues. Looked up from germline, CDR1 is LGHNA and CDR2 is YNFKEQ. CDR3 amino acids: CASSQGLDPDTDEQFF. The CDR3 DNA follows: TGTGCCAGCAGCCAAGGGTTAGATCCCGACACTGATGAGCAGTTCTTC.

The CDR3 DNA reads as TGTGCCAGCAGTTATAGCACAGATACGCAGTATTTT. Its translation is CASSYSTDTQYF. This chain joins TRBV2 and TRBJ2-3, with no clear D. The CDR3 has 12 residues. Germline CDR1 SNHLY, CDR2 FYNNEI. With 5 bases removed from V and 0 bases from J, the gap between germline ends came to 3 bases. The full variable domain, in which reference TRBV2 and TRBJ2-3 provide the parts outside the CDR3, is EPEVTQTPSHQVTQMGQEVILRCVPISNHLYFYWYRQILGQKVEFLVSFYNNEISEKSEIFDDQFSVERPDGSNFTLKIRSTKLEDSAMYFCASSYSTDTQYFGPGTRLTVL.

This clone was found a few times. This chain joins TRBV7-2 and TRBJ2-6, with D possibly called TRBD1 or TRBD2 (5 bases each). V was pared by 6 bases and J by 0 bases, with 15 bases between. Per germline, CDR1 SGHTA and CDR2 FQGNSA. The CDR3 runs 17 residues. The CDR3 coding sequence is TGTGCCAGCAGTTTTACCGGGACCAGCTCTGGGGCCAACGTCCTGACTTTC. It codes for CASSFTGTSSGANVLTF. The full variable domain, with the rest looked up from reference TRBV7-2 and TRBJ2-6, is GAGVSQSPSNKVTEKGKDVELRCDPISGHTALYWYRQSLGQGLEFLIYFQGNSAPDKSGLPSDRFSAERTGGSVSTLTIQRTQQEDSAVYLCASSFTGTSSGANVLTFGAGSRLTVL.

CDR3 DNA: TGTGCCAGCAGTCCCGACAAGGTCTATGGCTACACCTTC. This translates into CASSPDKVYGYTF. The V and J genes are TRBV6-6 and TRBJ1-2; unclear D gene. V was cut by 5 bases and J by 4 bases, with 11 bases left in between. CDR3 length: 13 amino acids. Germline V gene lookup returns CDR1 MNHNY and CDR2 SVGAGI (reference sequence).

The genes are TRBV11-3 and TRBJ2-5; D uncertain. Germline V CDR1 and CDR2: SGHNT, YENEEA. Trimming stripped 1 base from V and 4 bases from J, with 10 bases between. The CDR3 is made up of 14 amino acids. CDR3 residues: CASSLGDLRETQYF. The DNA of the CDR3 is TGTGCCAGCAGCTTAGGGGATCTCCGAGAGACCCAGTACTTC.

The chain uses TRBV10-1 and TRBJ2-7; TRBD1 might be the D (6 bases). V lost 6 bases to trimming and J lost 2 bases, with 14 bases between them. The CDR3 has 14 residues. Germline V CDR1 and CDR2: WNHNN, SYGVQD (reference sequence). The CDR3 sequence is CASRPGTNAYEQYF. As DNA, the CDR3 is TGCGCCAGCAGACCCGGGACAAATGCCTACGAGCAGTACTTC.

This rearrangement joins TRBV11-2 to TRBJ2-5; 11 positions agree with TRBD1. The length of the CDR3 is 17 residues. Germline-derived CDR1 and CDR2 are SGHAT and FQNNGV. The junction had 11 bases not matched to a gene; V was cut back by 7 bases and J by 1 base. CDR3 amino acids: CASTRTGGVFGQETQYF. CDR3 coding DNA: TGTGCCAGCACCCGGACAGGGGGCGTTTTTGGCCAAGAGACCCAGTACTTC.

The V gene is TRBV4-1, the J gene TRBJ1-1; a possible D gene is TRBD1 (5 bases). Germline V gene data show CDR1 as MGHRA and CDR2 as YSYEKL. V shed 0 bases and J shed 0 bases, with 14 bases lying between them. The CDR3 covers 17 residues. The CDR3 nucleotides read TGCGCCAGCAGCCAAGAGGAGTCAGGGATTATGAACACTGAAGCTTTCTTT. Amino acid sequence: CASSQEESGIMNTEAFF.

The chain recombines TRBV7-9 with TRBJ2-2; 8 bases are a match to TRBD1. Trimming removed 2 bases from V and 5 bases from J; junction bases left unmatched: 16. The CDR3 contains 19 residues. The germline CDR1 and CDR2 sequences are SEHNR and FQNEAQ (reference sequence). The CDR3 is CASSLFSYRGQGSTGELFF. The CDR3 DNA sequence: TGTGCCAGCAGCTTATTCTCCTATCGAGGACAGGGATCTACCGGGGAGCTGTTTTTT.

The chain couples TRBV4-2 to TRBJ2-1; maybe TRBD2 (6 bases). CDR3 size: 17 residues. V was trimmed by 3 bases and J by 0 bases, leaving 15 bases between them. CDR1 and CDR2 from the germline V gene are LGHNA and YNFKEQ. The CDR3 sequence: CASSHAGRTNSYNEQFF. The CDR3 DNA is TGTGCCAGCAGCCACGCCGGGCGGACTAACTCCTACAATGAGCAGTTCTTC.

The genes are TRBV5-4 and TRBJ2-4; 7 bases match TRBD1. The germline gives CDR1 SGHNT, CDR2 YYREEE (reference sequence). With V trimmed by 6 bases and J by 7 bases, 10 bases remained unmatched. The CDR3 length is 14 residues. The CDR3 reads CASNLDRAGNIQYF. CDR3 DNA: TGTGCCAGCAACCTCGACAGGGCCGGGAACATTCAGTACTTC.

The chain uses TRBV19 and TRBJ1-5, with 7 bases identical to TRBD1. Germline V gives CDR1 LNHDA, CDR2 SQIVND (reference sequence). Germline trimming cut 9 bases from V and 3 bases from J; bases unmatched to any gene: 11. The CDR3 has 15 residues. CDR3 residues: CASRRGTEDNQPQHF. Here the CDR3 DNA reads TGTGCCAGCAGAAGGGGGACAGAGGACAATCAGCCCCAGCATTTT.

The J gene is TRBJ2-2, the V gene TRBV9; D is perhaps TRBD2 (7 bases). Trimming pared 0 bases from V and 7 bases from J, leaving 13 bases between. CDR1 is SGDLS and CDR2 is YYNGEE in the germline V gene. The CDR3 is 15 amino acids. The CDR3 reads CASSVARGGRGELFF. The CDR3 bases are TGTGCCAGCAGCGTAGCTAGGGGGGGACGCGGGGAGCTGTTTTTT.

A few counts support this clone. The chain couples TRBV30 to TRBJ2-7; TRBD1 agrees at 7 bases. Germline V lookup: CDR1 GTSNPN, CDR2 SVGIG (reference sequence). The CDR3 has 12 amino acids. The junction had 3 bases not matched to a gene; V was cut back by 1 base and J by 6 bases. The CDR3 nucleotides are TGTGCCTGGAGTGGTCACAGGGGCGAGCAGTACTTC. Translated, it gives CAWSGHRGEQYF. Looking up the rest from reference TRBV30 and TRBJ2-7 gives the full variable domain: SQTIHQWPATLVQPVGSPLSLECTVEGTSNPNLYWYRQAAGRGLQLLFYSVGIGQISSEVPQNLSASRPQDRQFILSSKKLLLSDSGFYLCAWSGHRGEQYFGPGTRLTVT.

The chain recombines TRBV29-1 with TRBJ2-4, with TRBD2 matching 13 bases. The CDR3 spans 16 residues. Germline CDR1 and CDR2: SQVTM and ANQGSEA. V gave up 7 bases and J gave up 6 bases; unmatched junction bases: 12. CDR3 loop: CSAGWTGLAGTNIQYF. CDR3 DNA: TGCAGCGCGGGTTGGACGGGACTAGCGGGAACAAACATTCAGTACTTC.

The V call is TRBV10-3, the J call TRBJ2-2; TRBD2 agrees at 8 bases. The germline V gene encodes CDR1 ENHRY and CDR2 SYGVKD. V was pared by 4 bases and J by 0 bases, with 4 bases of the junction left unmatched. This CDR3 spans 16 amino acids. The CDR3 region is CAISGAGGTNTGELFF. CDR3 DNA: TGTGCCATCAGTGGTGCGGGAGGAACGAACACCGGGGAGCTGTTTTTT.

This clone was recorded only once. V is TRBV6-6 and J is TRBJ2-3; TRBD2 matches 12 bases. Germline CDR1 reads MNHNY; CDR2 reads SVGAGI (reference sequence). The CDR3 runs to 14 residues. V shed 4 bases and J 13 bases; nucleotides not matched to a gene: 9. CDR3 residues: CASSLPGLAGIEYF. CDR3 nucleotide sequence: TGTGCCAGCAGTTTGCCGGGACTAGCGGGCATCGAGTATTTT.

The CDR3 loop is CASSLGDGVTQYF. In nucleotides, the CDR3 is TGTGCCAGCAGCTTAGGGGACGGAGTCACGCAGTATTTT. The rearrangement joins TRBV7-2 to TRBJ2-3; D assignment may be TRBD1 or TRBD2 (5 bases each). The germline V gene has CDR1 SGHTA and CDR2 FQGNSA. Between the trimmed V and J ends, which lost 1 base and 9 bases, there was a span of 11 bases. The CDR3 has 13 amino acids. The full variable domain, rest sourced from reference TRBV7-2 and TRBJ2-3, is GAGVSQSPSNKVTEKGKDVELRCDPISGHTALYWYRQSLGQGLEFLIYFQGNSAPDKSGLPSDRFSAERTGGSVSTLTIQRTQQEDSAVYLCASSLGDGVTQYFGPGTRLTVL.